This T cell receptor (beta chain) was obtained from a study of T cells in localized non-small cell lung cancer. TCRdb's table, derived via immunoSEQ multiplex PCR, lists solely in-frame clones and lacks some. The repertoire holds about 91,000 clones, with about 91% as singletons. V lost 5 bases, J lost 6 bases, and 7 bases lay in between. This CDR3 is built from 11 residues. The germline CDR1 and CDR2 sequences are SEHNR and FQNEAQ (reference sequence). Regarding this clone: Its cognate antigen is unknown.

Findings and limits, study-wide: Appearance in adjacent lung was seen for a median about 58 of the top 100 tumor clones. The highest T cell clonality was in uninvolved adjacent lung, above tumor.

The clonotype was recovered from a man aged 35-69 years with stage I squamous cell lung carcinoma. The sequencing used peripheral blood, collected before any cancer treatment. The V call is TRBV7-9, the J call TRBJ1-1; D is uncertain. DNA for the CDR3: TGTGCCAGCAGCCGGGAGGCTGAAGCTTTCTTT. It translates to CASSREAEAFF.